This TCR beta chain was captured in a study of graft-versus-host responses after intestinal transplantation. Comments on this clone: Antigen: not known.

Profiled with immunoSEQ multiplex PCR; TCRdb holds only in-frame clones, not every one. The sample records over 100,000 clones, 85% to 95% being singletons. V gave up 0 bases and J gave up 11 bases, with 17 bases separating them. The CDR3 length is 15 residues. Germline CDR1 reads LNHNV; CDR2 reads YYDKDF (reference sequence). The sample here was unstimulated CD8+ T cells sorted from spleen or lymph node cells, taken before intestinal transplant. The clonotype comes from a human donor who received an intestinal transplant. The genes are TRBV15 and TRBJ2-1; possibly TRBD1 for D (5 bases). CDR3 protein: CATSRDFIDRPKQFF. CDR3 bases: TGTGCCACCAGCAGAGATTTTATTGACAGACCTAAGCAGTTCTTC.